The 5 T cell receptor beta chains below all came from one sample that was sequenced in a study of T cells after posttransplantation cyclophosphamide. Only in-frame clones appear in the TCRdb table, and some are missing; sequencing was by immunoSEQ multiplex PCR. The table records over 8,500 clones, roughly nine tenths of them present only once. Control samples came 1 year after myeloablative marrow transplants with methotrexate plus calcineurin inhibitor. The input for sequencing was PBMCs, taken about 450 days after allogeneic stem cell transplant with calcineurin inhibitor and methotrexate. The receptors come from a male patient between 50 and 60 years old who received an allogeneic stem cell transplant from an unrelated donor, was CMV-positive, and had chronic GVHD only. The graft donor may have contributed some T cells.

The rearrangement links TRBV9 to TRBJ1-2; tentatively, D is TRBD1 (5 bases). Germline CDR1 reads SGDLS; CDR2 reads YYNGEE. V lost 3 bases to trimming and J lost 8 bases, with 20 bases between them. The length of the CDR3 is 15 residues. CDR3 amino acids: CASSAPPAGLGGYTF. CDR3 coding DNA: TGTGCCAGCAGCGCCCCGCCTGCAGGGTTAGGCGGCTACACCTTC. Full variable domain (rest looked up from reference TRBV9 and TRBJ1-2): DSGVTQTPKHLITATGQRVTLRCSPRSGDLSVYWYQQSLDQGLQFLIQYYNGEERAKGNILERFSAQQFPDLHSELNLSSLELGDSALYFCASSAPPAGLGGYTFGSGTRLTVV.

The chain recombines TRBV27 with TRBJ1-1, with D maybe TRBD1 (5 bases). The CDR3 runs to 13 residues. V was trimmed by 2 bases and J by 1 base, leaving 5 bases between them. CDR1 is MNHEY, CDR2 SMNVEV, per germline (reference sequence). CDR3 nucleotides: TGTGCCAGCAGTTTAGGGGCGAACACTGAAGCTTTCTTT. Translated: CASSLGANTEAFF.

This clone has a single count. The chain carries TRBV7-2 and TRBJ1-1; 8 bases fit TRBD1. CDR3 length equals 18 residues. Germline V CDR1 and CDR2: SGHTA, FQGNSA. V lost 5 bases, J lost 4 bases, and 18 bases stayed unmatched. The chain's CDR3 is CASSRGRGLSGWGTEAFF. Here the CDR3 DNA reads TGTGCCAGCAGCCGAGGCAGGGGGCTCTCGGGTTGGGGCACTGAAGCTTTCTTT.

The V call is TRBV5-1, the J call TRBJ2-7; 8 bases map to TRBD2. V was pared by 1 base and J by 2 bases, with 5 bases of the junction left unmatched. The CDR3 contains 15 residues. Germline CDR1 SGHRS, CDR2 YFSETQ. The CDR3 DNA follows: TGCGCCAGCAGCTTGATGAGCGGGAGTCCCTACGAGCAGTACTTC. This codes for CASSLMSGSPYEQYF.

This rearrangement joins TRBV5-1 to TRBJ2-5; TRBD2 matches 14 bases. The J call may be incorrect, as the DNA end agrees better with TRBJ2-7. CDR1 SGHRS and CDR2 YFSETQ come from the germline V gene. This CDR3 has 16 residues. The CDR3 loop is CASSLDGTSGSYEQYF. The CDR3 nucleotides are TGCGCCAGCAGCTTGGACGGGACTAGCGGGAGCTACGAGCAGTACTTC.